This entry concerns a single T cell receptor beta chain. The gene names here belong to mouse. With the read ending 4 residues before the CDR3 end, the germline J gene is used to fill in that end. The CDR3 covers 14 residues. The germline CDR1 and CDR2 sequences are NNHDY and SYVADS. The V and J ends lost 4 bases and 4 bases, in that order; junction bases with no gene match: 7. The data are from a study of CD8+ T cells in alopecia areata. Following extraction, RNA underwent reverse transcription to cDNA, which served as the sequencing template. Sequencing used immunoSEQ multiplex PCR; TCRdb keeps in-frame clones, though not all of them. Altogether over 100,000 clones were found in the sample, and no singletons occur.

The chain links TRBV13-3 to TRBJ1-2, with 7 bases aligning to TRBD1. Sequenced input: lesional skin. This TCR was recovered from a C3H/HeJ mouse with alopecia areata. MHC haplotype: H2-k. CDR3 DNA (partial): TGTGCCAGCAGTCAGGGGGAAGGATTCTCC. Protein product: CASSQGEGFS. The entire CDR3 is CASSQGEGFSDYTF.